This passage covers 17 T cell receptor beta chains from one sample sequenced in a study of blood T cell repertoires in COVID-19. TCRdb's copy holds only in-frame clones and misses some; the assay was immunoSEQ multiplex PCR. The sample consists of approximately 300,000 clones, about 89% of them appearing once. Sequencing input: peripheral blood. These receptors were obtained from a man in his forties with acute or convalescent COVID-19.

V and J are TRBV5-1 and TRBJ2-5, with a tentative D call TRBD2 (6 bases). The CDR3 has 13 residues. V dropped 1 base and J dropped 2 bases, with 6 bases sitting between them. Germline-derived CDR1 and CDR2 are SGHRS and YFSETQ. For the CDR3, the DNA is TGCGCCAGCAGCTTGCGGGGGCAAGAGACCCAGTACTTC. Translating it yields CASSLRGQETQYF.

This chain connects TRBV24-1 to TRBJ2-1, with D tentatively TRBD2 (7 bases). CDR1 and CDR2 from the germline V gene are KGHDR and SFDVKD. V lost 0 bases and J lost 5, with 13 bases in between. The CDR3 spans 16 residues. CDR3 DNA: TGTGCCACCAGTGATTTGGAGGGGAGGGGGGACAATGAGCAGTTCTTC. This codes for CATSDLEGRGDNEQFF.

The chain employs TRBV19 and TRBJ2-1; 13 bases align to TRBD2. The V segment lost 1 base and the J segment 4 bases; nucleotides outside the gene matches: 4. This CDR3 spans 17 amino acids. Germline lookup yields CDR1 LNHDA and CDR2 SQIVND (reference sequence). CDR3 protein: CASSIGTLAGGYNEQFF. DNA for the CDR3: TGTGCCAGTAGTATAGGGACACTAGCGGGGGGGTACAATGAGCAGTTCTTC. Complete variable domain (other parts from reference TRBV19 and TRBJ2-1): DGGITQSPKYLFRKEGQNVTLSCEQNLNHDAMYWYRQDPGQGLRLIYYSQIVNDFQKGDIAEGYSVSREKKESFPLTVTSAQKNPTAFYLCASSIGTLAGGYNEQFFGPGTRLTVL.

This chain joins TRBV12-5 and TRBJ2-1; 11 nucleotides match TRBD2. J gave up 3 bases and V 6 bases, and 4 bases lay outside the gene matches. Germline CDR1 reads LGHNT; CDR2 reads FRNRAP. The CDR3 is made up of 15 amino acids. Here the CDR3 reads CASGSGTSGYNEQFF. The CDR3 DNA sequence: TGTGCTAGTGGATCCGGGACTAGCGGCTACAATGAGCAGTTCTTC.

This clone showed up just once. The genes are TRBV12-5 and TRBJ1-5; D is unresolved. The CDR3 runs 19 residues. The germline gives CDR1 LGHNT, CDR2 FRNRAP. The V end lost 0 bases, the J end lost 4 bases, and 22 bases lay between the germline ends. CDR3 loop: CASGLVPFLATPRNQPQHF. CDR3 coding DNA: TGTGCTAGTGGTTTGGTACCCTTCTTAGCTACGCCGCGGAATCAGCCCCAGCATTTT.

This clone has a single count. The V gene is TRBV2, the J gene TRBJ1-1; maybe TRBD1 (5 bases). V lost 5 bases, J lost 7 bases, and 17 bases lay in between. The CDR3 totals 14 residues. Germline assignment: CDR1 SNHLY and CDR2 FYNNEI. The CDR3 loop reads CASSRLGAALEAFF. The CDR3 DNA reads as TGTGCCAGCAGTCGATTAGGGGCAGCCCTTGAAGCTTTCTTT.

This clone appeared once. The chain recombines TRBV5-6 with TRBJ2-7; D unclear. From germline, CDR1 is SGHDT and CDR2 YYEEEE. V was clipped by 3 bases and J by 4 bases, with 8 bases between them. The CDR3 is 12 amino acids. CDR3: CASSSPLYEQYF. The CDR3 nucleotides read TGTGCCAGCAGCTCCCCCTTGTACGAGCAGTACTTC.

This CDR3 reads CASSLAQGLGYTF. CDR3 bases: TGTGCCAGCAGCTTGGCGCAGGGGCTAGGCTACACCTTC. The chain is built from TRBV5-4 and TRBJ1-2; D is perhaps TRBD1 (6 bases). Germline V lookup: CDR1 SGHNT, CDR2 YYREEE (reference sequence). V gave up 0 bases and J gave up 8 bases, with 11 bases separating them. This CDR3 spans 13 amino acids. Variable domain in full (rest from reference TRBV5-4 and TRBJ1-2): ETGVTQSPTHLIKTRGQQVTLRCSSQSGHNTVSWYQQALGQGPQFIFQYYREEENGRGNFPPRFSGLQFPNYSSELNVNALELDDSALYLCASSLAQGLGYTFGSGTRLTVV.

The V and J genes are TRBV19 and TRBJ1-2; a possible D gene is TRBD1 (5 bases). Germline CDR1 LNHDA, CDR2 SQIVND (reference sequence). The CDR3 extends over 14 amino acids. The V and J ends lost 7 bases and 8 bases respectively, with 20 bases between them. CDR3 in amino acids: CASTPGRSGGGYTF. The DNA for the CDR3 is TGTGCCAGTACCCCCGGGCGAAGCGGGGGAGGCTACACCTTC.

This CDR3 is CASSVRGGDTQYF. CDR3 in DNA: TGCGCCAGCAGTGTTCGGGGTGGGGATACGCAGTATTTT. The chain uses TRBV10-1 and TRBJ2-3, with a tentative D call TRBD2 (5 bases). The germline CDR1 and CDR2 sequences are WNHNN and SYGVQD (reference sequence). This CDR3 contains 13 residues. Trimming stripped 4 bases from V and 6 bases from J, with 11 bases between.

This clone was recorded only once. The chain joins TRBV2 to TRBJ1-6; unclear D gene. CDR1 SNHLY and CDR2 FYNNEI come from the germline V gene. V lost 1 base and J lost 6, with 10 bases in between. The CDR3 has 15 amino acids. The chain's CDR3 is CASSEGRLLNSPLHF. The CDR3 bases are TGTGCCAGCAGTGAAGGGCGGCTCCTTAATTCACCCCTCCACTTT. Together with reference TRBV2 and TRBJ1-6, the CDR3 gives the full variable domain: EPEVTQTPSHQVTQMGQEVILRCVPISNHLYFYWYRQILGQKVEFLVSFYNNEISEKSEIFDDQFSVERPDGSNFTLKIRSTKLEDSAMYFCASSEGRLLNSPLHFGNGTRLTVT.

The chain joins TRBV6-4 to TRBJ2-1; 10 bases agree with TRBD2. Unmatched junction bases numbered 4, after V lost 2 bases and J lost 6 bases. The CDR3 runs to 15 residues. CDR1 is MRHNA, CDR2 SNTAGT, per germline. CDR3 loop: CASSDLLAGCNEQFF. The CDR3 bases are TGTGCCAGCAGTGACCTACTAGCGGGGTGCAATGAGCAGTTCTTC.

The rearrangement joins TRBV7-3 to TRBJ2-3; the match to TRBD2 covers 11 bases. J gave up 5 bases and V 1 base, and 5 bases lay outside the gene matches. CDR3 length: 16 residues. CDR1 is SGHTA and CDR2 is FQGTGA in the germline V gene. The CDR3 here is CASSLNSGGAGDTQYF. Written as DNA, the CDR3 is TGTGCCAGCAGCTTAAATAGCGGGGGGGCCGGAGATACGCAGTATTTT.

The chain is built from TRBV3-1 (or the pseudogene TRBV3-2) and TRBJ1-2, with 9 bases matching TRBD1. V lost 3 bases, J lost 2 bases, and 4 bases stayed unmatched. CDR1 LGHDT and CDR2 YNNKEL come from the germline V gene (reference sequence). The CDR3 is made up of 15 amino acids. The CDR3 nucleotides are TGTGCCAGCAGCCAGACAGGGGGATCAAACTATGGCTACACCTTC. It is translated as CASSQTGGSNYGYTF.

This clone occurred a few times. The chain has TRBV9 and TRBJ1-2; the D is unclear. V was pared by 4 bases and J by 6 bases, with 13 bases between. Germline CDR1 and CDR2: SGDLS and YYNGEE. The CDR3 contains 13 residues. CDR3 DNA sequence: TGTGCCAGCAGCACTACTCCGCCCCATGGCTACACCTTC. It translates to CASSTTPPHGYTF.

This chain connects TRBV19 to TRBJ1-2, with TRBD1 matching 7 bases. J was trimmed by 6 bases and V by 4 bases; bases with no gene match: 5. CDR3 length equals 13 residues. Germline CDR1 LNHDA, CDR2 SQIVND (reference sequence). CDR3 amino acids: CASSKTGPNGYTF. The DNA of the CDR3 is TGTGCCAGTAGTAAGACAGGGCCTAATGGCTACACCTTC.

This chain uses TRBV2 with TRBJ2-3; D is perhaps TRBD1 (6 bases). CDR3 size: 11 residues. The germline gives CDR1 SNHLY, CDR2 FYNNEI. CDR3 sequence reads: CAQGARDTQYF. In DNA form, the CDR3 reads TGTGCACAGGGAGCCAGAGATACGCAGTATTTT.